Listed below are T cell receptor beta chains from one sample, sequenced in a study of beta chain features in type 1 diabetes. The table came from immunoSEQ multiplex PCR; TCRdb's copy has only in-frame clones and leaves some out. The table lists 200,000 to 250,000 clones, over 8.5% of them singletons. Sequencing was done on a sample of naive CD4+ T cells from blood. The receptor source for this set is a woman younger than 30 in good health. CDR3s include the opening cysteine and the closing phenylalanine or tryptophan. The D gene is left open where the match is weak. Size tells how often a clone was seen (once, few, many) or the class of an expanded clone, and some rows leave it out.

>.|few|TRBV7-6|16|TRBJ1-1
TGTGCCAGCAGCTTAGTTTGGGGGCGGAGGAACACTGAAGCTTTCTTT
CASSLVWGRRNTEAFF
>.|.|TRBV30|14|TRBJ2-3
TGTGCCTGGAGTGTAGGGGCCAGCACAGATACGCAGTATTTT
CAWSVGASTDTQYF
>.|.|TRBV20-1|11|TRBJ1-2
TGCAGTGCTAGAAGAGGGGGTGGCTACACCTTC
CSARRGGGYTF
>TRBD1|.|TRBV19|16|TRBJ2-6
TGTGCCAGTAGTACGACAGGGGGCACTGGGGCCAACGTCCTGACTTTC
CASSTTGGTGANVLTF
>TRBD2|.|TRBV5-1|15|TRBJ2-1
TGCGCCAGCAGCTCCGGGACTAGCGGTATGTTCGGGCAGTTCTTC
CASSSGTSGMFGQFF
>TRBD2|few|TRBV7-2|14|TRBJ2-3
TGTGCCAGCAGCCCTACTAGCGGGACCGATACGCAGTATTTT
CASSPTSGTDTQYF
>TRBD1|.|TRBV19|14|TRBJ2-1
TGTGCCAGTAGTCCTACAGGGGGGAACAATGAGCAGTTCTTC
CASSPTGGNNEQFF
>TRBD1|.|TRBV30|14|TRBJ1-2
TGTGCCTGGGCCGGGACAGGGACTCGGGGAGGCTACACCTTC
CAWAGTGTRGGYTF
>.|.|TRBV6-5|15|TRBJ2-3
TGTGCCAGCAGTTACTTGGGACAATTCACAGATACGCAGTATTTT
CASSYLGQFTDTQYF
>.|.|TRBV19|14|TRBJ2-3
TGTGCCAGTAAGAGCGCCAACCGGGTAGATACGCAGTATTTT
CASKSANRVDTQYF
>TRBD2|few|TRBV5-1|16|TRBJ2-7
TGCGCCAGCAGCTTGGTTGGGACCCTAGCGGCCTACGAGCAGTACTTC
CASSLVGTLAAYEQYF
>.|.|TRBV6-4|13|TRBJ1-1
TGTGCCAGCGCTAAGGGGGTGAACACTGAAGCTTTCTTT
CASAKGVNTEAFF
>.|many|TRBV18|14|TRBJ2-2
TGTGCCAGCTCACCACGCCGAGACACCGGGGAGCTGTTTTTT
CASSPRRDTGELFF
>.|few|TRBV10-3|13|TRBJ2-1
TGTGCCATTAGACTCTCGGGGGGCGATGAGCAGTTCTTC
CAIRLSGGDEQFF
>.|few|TRBV30|17|TRBJ1-1
TGTGCCTGGAGTGCCACCCCCGTCGGTAAATTTAACACTGAAGCTTTCTTT
CAWSATPVGKFNTEAFF
>.|.|TRBV30|16|TRBJ1-5
TGTGCCTGGAGTGTAAGAGGAGTACACGGCAATCAGCCCCAGCATTTT
CAWSVRGVHGNQPQHF
>.|few|TRBV14|14|TRBJ2-7
TGTGCCAGCAGCCACCGGACTATCCGTCCCGAGCAGTACTTC
CASSHRTIRPEQYF
>.|.|TRBV7-2|14|TRBJ2-4
TGTGCCAGCAGCTTAGGTAGCGCCAAAAACATTCAGTACTTC
CASSLGSAKNIQYF
>TRBD2|.|TRBV10-3|15|TRBJ2-2
TGTGCCATCAGTCTAGCGGGGGTGAACACCGGGGAGCTGTTTTTT
CAISLAGVNTGELFF
>TRBD1|few|TRBV6-1|13|TRBJ2-1
TGTGCCAGCAGATACAGGGGCTACAATGAGCAGTTCTTC
CASRYRGYNEQFF
>.|few|TRBV29-1|13|TRBJ2-7
TGCAGCGTTGTCCCCGACAGAACCTACGAGCAGTACTTC
CSVVPDRTYEQYF
>TRBD1|few|TRBV27|14|TRBJ2-4
TGTGCCAGCAGACTAGGACAGGGGACTGGGATTCAGTACTTC
CASRLGQGTGIQYF
>.|few|TRBV30|12|TRBJ2-1
TGTGCCTGGTGGCCCGCCTACAATGAGCAGTTCTTC
CAWWPAYNEQFF
>.|many|TRBV30|11|TRBJ2-7
TGTGCCTGGAGTCCGAGGGATGAGCAGTACTTC
CAWSPRDEQYF
>TRBD1|once|TRBV27|15|TRBJ2-7
TGTGCCAGCCGGACAGGGGGCGCTCCGTCGAGAGAGCAGTACTTC
CASRTGGAPSREQYF
>.|.|TRBV5-1|12|TRBJ1-5
TGCGCCAGCAGCGGACAAGGTCAGCCCCAGCATTTT
CASSGQGQPQHF
>TRBD1|.|TRBV2|17|TRBJ1-5
TGTGCCAGCAGTGGCACTTTACAGGGGGCGCGGAATCAGCCCCAGCATTTT
CASSGTLQGARNQPQHF
>.|.|TRBV10-2|14|TRBJ2-7
TGCGCCAGCAAGATCCAGGGGCCCTCCTACGAGCAGTACTTC
CASKIQGPSYEQYF
>.|.|TRBV12-5|15|TRBJ2-3
TGTGCTAGTGTCTCAGGTAATCCTAGCACAGATACGCAGTATTTT
CASVSGNPSTDTQYF
>.|.|TRBV19|12|TRBJ1-2
TGTGCCAGTAGTATAGCCCTGCGCAGCTACACCTTC
CASSIALRSYTF
>.|.|TRBV5-4|16|TRBJ2-6
TGTGCCAGCAGCAAGGACATCACCTCTGGGGCCAACGTCCTGACTTTC
CASSKDITSGANVLTF
>.|.|TRBV19|15|TRBJ2-1
TGTGCCAGTAGGGTCACGGCACACGGGGGCAATGAGCAGTTCTTC
CASRVTAHGGNEQFF
>TRBD2|.|TRBV2|14|TRBJ2-5
TGTGCCAGCACCCCTAGCGGGAGGGCCGAGACCCAGTACTTC
CASTPSGRAETQYF
>TRBD2|.|TRBV7-8|16|TRBJ2-7
TGTGCCAGCAGCTTAGTAACGGCTAGCGGGAGCTACGAGCAGTACTTC
CASSLVTASGSYEQYF
>.|.|TRBV10-1|12|TRBJ2-7
TGCGCCAGCAGTGAAGTCGGCTACGAGCAGTACTTC
CASSEVGYEQYF
>TRBD1|few|TRBV30|15|TRBJ1-4
TGTGCCTGGAATCTTGACAGGGGGGCTAATGAAAAACTGTTTTTT
CAWNLDRGANEKLFF
>TRBD1|.|TRBV5-6|13|TRBJ1-2
TGTGCCAGCAGCTTGCGGAGGGGGCAAGGCTACACCTTC
CASSLRRGQGYTF
>TRBD2|.|TRBV5-1|15|TRBJ2-1
TGCGCCAGCAGCTTGGGACTAGCGGGAGTTGATGAGCAGTTCTTC
CASSLGLAGVDEQFF
>.|.|TRBV25-1|12|TRBJ1-1
TGTGCCAGCAGTGCGGTGAACACTGAAGCTTTCTTT
CASSAVNTEAFF
>TRBD1|.|TRBV30|14|TRBJ1-2
TGTGCCTGGAATCAGGGGGCCGGACCATATGGCTACACCTTC
CAWNQGAGPYGYTF
>TRBD2|few|TRBV27|14|TRBJ2-7
TGTGCCAGCAGTTTCCAAGCGGGGAGCTACGAGCAGTACTTC
CASSFQAGSYEQYF
>TRBD1|few|TRBV30|15|TRBJ2-7
TGTGCCTGGAGCCCCAGGGGGATGCCCTTAGGCGAGCAGTACTTC
CAWSPRGMPLGEQYF
>.|.|TRBV4-2|15|TRBJ2-2
TGTGCCAGCAGCAGTTTAGCGGAGAACACCGGGGAGCTGTTTTTT
CASSSLAENTGELFF
>.|.|TRBV11-2|17|TRBJ1-1
TGTGCCAGCAGCCCCCCGTGGGGGAGGGAGGGTAGAACTGAAGCTTTCTTT
CASSPPWGREGRTEAFF
>TRBD2|few|TRBV5-4|17|TRBJ2-5
TGTGCCAGCAGCTTGGGACTAGCGGGAGCGGCGGAAGAGACCCAGTACTTC
CASSLGLAGAAEETQYF
>TRBD1|.|TRBV5-1|15|TRBJ2-1
TGCGCCAGCAGCTTGGGTCGCCAGGGGGCGGGTGAGCAGTTCTTC
CASSLGRQGAGEQFF
>.|.|TRBV4-1|15|TRBJ1-6
TGCGCCAGCAGCCGGGAGGGATCGTGGAATTCACCCCTCCACTTT
CASSREGSWNSPLHF
>TRBD2|few|TRBV29-1|13|TRBJ2-1
TGCAGCGTTCCGGGACTAGCAAGACGGGAGCAGTTCTTC
CSVPGLARREQFF
>TRBD2|few|TRBV5-6|16|TRBJ2-4
TGTGCCAGCAGCTTTAGTGGTAGCGGGGGTAAAAACATTCAGTACTTC
CASSFSGSGGKNIQYF
>.|.|TRBV11-2|14|TRBJ1-1
TGTGCCAGCAGCCCTAGGACAGTAAACACTGAAGCTTTCTTT
CASSPRTVNTEAFF
>.|few|TRBV5-1|13|TRBJ1-1
TGCGCCAGCAGCTTGACCCAGGGCACTGAAGCTTTCTTT
CASSLTQGTEAFF
>.|.|TRBV7-9|14|TRBJ2-2
TGTGCCAGCAGCTTAGCCGCAGGGGCCGGGGAGCTGTTTTTT
CASSLAAGAGELFF
>.|few|TRBV2|16|TRBJ1-2
TGTGCCAGCAGTGAAGTGGTCGCGCTTCCCGACTATGGCTACACCTTC
CASSEVVALPDYGYTF
>.|.|TRBV18|12|TRBJ1-2
TGTGCCAGCTCACCTTGGGACTCTGGCTACACCTTC
CASSPWDSGYTF
>.|few|TRBV5-1|14|TRBJ2-5
TGCGCCAGCAGCCACAGTGCGGGGAGAGAGACCCAGTACTTC
CASSHSAGRETQYF
>.|.|TRBV7-2|15|TRBJ1-1
TGTGCCAGCAGCCTATACGGGGGAATGAACACTGAAGCTTTCTTT
CASSLYGGMNTEAFF